One sample yielded the 4 T cell receptor beta chains listed below, sequenced in a study of shared clonotypes between healthy human individuals. Some clones are missing from TCRdb's copy, which holds only in-frame ones; the method was immunoSEQ multiplex PCR. The sample gives roughly 500,000 clones, 96% of which show up once; 0.06% is in the top ten. Input material: naive CD4+ T cells sorted from blood. The subset is: CD45RA+ positively selected. The receptors here all came from a woman in her thirties in good health.

Here the CDR3 DNA reads TGCGCCAGCAGCCCCCCGTTTAAGGGGGACTATGGCTACACCTTC. Its translation: CASSPPFKGDYGYTF. This chain connects TRBV4-1 to TRBJ1-2; TRBD1 might be the D (6 bases). CDR1 is MGHRA, CDR2 YSYEKL, per germline. The V end was cut by 4 bases, the J end by 3 bases, with 15 bases between. The CDR3 contains 15 residues.

The chain has TRBV28 and TRBJ1-5; D is perhaps TRBD1 (6 bases). The CDR3 extends over 13 amino acids. V was clipped by 1 base and J by 7 bases, with 8 bases between them. The V gene's germline CDR1 is MDHEN and CDR2 SYDVKM. The CDR3 here is CASSLSGEQPQHF. The CDR3 DNA reads as TGTGCCAGCAGTTTATCAGGGGAACAGCCCCAGCATTTT.

The chain is built from TRBV9 and TRBJ2-2; 13 bases are shared with TRBD2. Unmatched junction bases numbered 0, after V lost 7 bases and J lost 0 bases. The CDR3 has 15 amino acids. Germline CDR1 is SGDLS and CDR2 is YYNGEE. DNA of the CDR3: TGTGCCAGCGGACTAGCGGGAGCGAACACCGGGGAGCTGTTTTTT. Translated: CASGLAGANTGELFF.

The genes are TRBV14 and TRBJ2-5; D is unresolved. This CDR3 has 15 amino acids. The germline V gene encodes CDR1 SGHDN and CDR2 FVKESK. V lost 2 bases, J lost 5 bases, and 15 bases lay in between. For the CDR3, the DNA is TGTGCCAGCAGCCAACCCTCCGGAAGATTGGAGACCCAGTACTTC. It encodes CASSQPSGRLETQYF.